One sample yielded the 16 T cell receptor beta chains listed below, sequenced in a study of cytomegalovirus exposure and HLA in healthy donors. The PCR used 60 Vbeta and 13 Jbeta primers. Here immunoSEQ multiplex PCR was the method, and the copy in TCRdb shows in-frame clones only, minus some. This table holds fewer than 200,000 clones, 75% to 90% found once. Sequenced material: PBMCs. All receptors derive from a boy aged 2 to 9 in good health and CMV-seronegative.

This clone was detected a few times. The chain combines TRBV28 with TRBJ2-5; a possible D gene is TRBD2 (6 bases). V lost 6 bases, J lost 1 base, and 18 bases lay in between. Germline loops: CDR1 MDHEN, CDR2 SYDVKM. The CDR3 runs 16 residues. The CDR3 loop reads CASREGLGGVQETQYF. DNA for the CDR3: TGTGCCAGCAGAGAGGGTCTAGGAGGGGTCCAAGAGACCCAGTACTTC.

This chain connects TRBV10-3 to TRBJ2-4, with a weak D call TRBD1 (6 bases). Trimming removed 0 bases at V and 6 bases at J, with 9 bases between. From germline, CDR1 is ENHRY and CDR2 SYGVKD. This CDR3 has 14 amino acids. The chain's CDR3 is CAISESGQLNIQYF. The CDR3, as DNA: TGTGCCATCAGTGAGTCAGGACAGTTAAACATTCAGTACTTC.

Here the CDR3 DNA reads TGCGCCAGCAGCCCCATGTTTAGCGGGGCAGACAATGAGCAGTTCTTC. This translates into CASSPMFSGADNEQFF. The J gene is TRBJ2-1, the V gene TRBV5-1; 8 positions match TRBD2. Trimming removed 4 bases from V and 5 bases from J; junction bases left unmatched: 11. Germline CDR1 is SGHRS and CDR2 is YFSETQ. The CDR3 spans 16 residues.

The chain uses TRBV5-1 and TRBJ2-3; 7 bases agree with TRBD2. This CDR3 has 16 residues. Per germline, CDR1 SGHRS and CDR2 YFSETQ. V shed 0 bases and J 4 bases; nucleotides not matched to a gene: 8. CDR3 nucleotides: TGCGCCAGCAGCTTGGCCGGGGAGGGAGGCCCAGATACGCAGTATTTT. This sequence encodes CASSLAGEGGPDTQYF.

The chain joins TRBV5-4 to TRBJ2-2, with 7 bases that match TRBD1. After removal of 0 bases from V and 4 bases from J, the junction contained 6 bases not matched to a gene. The CDR3 runs to 16 residues. Looked up from germline, CDR1 is SGHNT and CDR2 is YYREEE (reference sequence). CDR3 coding DNA: TGTGCCAGCAGCTTGGCTAAGGGGGCCAGCACCGGGGAGCTGTTTTTT. Residues: CASSLAKGASTGELFF. Combining the CDR3 with reference TRBV5-4 and TRBJ2-2 gives the whole variable domain ETGVTQSPTHLIKTRGQQVTLRCSSQSGHNTVSWYQQALGQGPQFIFQYYREEENGRGNFPPRFSGLQFPNYSSELNVNALELDDSALYLCASSLAKGASTGELFFGEGSRLTVL.

This clone was recorded once. The chain joins TRBV5-1 to TRBJ2-1; TRBD2 might be the D (5 bases). Germline V gene data show CDR1 as SGHRS and CDR2 as YFSETQ. The CDR3 is 15 amino acids. V lost 4 bases and J lost 3, with 14 bases in between. The CDR3 region has the DNA TGCGCCAGCAGCCCGCATGGAGGCGACTACAATGAGCAGTTCTTC. Its translation is CASSPHGGDYNEQFF.

In this sample, this clone turned up once. The chain couples TRBV11-1 to TRBJ1-1; TRBD1 is a possible D gene (6 bases). CDR1 is SGHAT, CDR2 FQDESV, per germline (reference sequence). Trimming removed 3 bases at V and 1 base at J, with 12 bases between. There are 15 residues in the CDR3. The CDR3 reads CASSLLDRGNTEAFF. The CDR3 DNA is TGTGCCAGCAGCTTGTTGGACAGAGGGAACACTGAAGCTTTCTTT.

The chain carries TRBV4-1 and TRBJ2-7, with TRBD1 matching 7 bases. This CDR3 region has 16 residues. V lost 0 bases to trimming and J lost 0 bases; unmatched junction nucleotides: 5. Germline CDR1 MGHRA, CDR2 YSYEKL. The CDR3: CASSQEDRPSSYEQYF. DNA of the CDR3: TGCGCCAGCAGCCAAGAGGACAGGCCAAGCTCCTACGAGCAGTACTTC.

The chain joins TRBV7-9 to TRBJ2-1; TRBD1 matches at 9 bases. The CDR3 has 14 residues. Germline V lookup: CDR1 SEHNR, CDR2 FQNEAQ (reference sequence). J lost 5 bases, V lost 11 bases, and 10 bases had no gene match. CDR3 DNA sequence: TGTGCCTCCTTGGACAGGGGCTATAACAATGAGCAGTTCTTC. Encoded protein: CASLDRGYNNEQFF.

The chain uses TRBV7-9 and TRBJ1-4; 10 bases map to TRBD1. The CDR3 covers 15 residues. Germline trimming cut 3 bases from V and 8 bases from J; bases unmatched to any gene: 6. The germline V gene has CDR1 SEHNR and CDR2 FQNEAQ (reference sequence). CDR3: CASSLARDRGEKLFF. For the CDR3, the DNA is TGTGCCAGCAGCTTGGCCCGGGACAGGGGCGAAAAACTGTTTTTT.

The chain recombines TRBV9 with TRBJ2-7; D is possibly TRBD1 (5 bases). Trimming took off 3 bases at V and 6 bases at J, with 13 bases between the two ends. The CDR3 contains 13 residues. CDR1 SGDLS and CDR2 YYNGEE come from the germline V gene. The CDR3 sequence is CASSGGRFGEQYF. Here the CDR3 DNA reads TGTGCCAGCAGCGGGGGCAGGTTTGGCGAGCAGTACTTC.

The chain is built from TRBV18 and TRBJ2-5; D gene uncertain. The CDR3 loop spans 13 amino acids. Per the germline V gene, CDR1 is KGHSH and CDR2 is LQKENI. V lost 2 bases, J lost 3 bases, and 7 bases lay in between. CDR3 coding DNA: TGTGCCAGCTCACCATCCCTCGAAGAGACCCAGTACTTC. Its protein product is CASSPSLEETQYF.

This clone has just one count. The chain carries TRBV19 and TRBJ1-5; 7 positions agree with TRBD1. This CDR3 contains 17 residues. J lost 6 bases, V lost 6 bases, and 17 bases had no gene match. Per germline, CDR1 LNHDA and CDR2 SQIVND (reference sequence). The CDR3 sequence is CASRLQAGGGLAQPQHF. The DNA of the CDR3 is TGTGCCAGTAGGCTACAGGCAGGGGGAGGTTTAGCTCAGCCCCAGCATTTT.

This clone was seen a handful of times. The rearrangement links TRBV5-6 to TRBJ2-7; 9 bases line up with TRBD1. CDR1 and CDR2 (germline): SGHDT, YYEEEE. With 4 bases clipped from V and 0 bases from J, the junction kept 5 bases outside the gene matches. This CDR3 contains 15 residues. CDR3 sequence (DNA): TGTGCCAGCAGCCCGAGGGGACAGGGCTCCTACGAGCAGTACTTC. Its translation: CASSPRGQGSYEQYF.

The V and J genes are TRBV14 and TRBJ1-4; D perhaps matches TRBD1 (5 bases). The CDR3 sequence is 15 residues long. CDR1 is SGHDN and CDR2 is FVKESK in the germline V gene. With 0 bases removed from V and 4 bases from J, the gap between germline ends came to 9 bases. The CDR3 coding sequence is TGTGCCAGCAGCCAAGATCCCGACAGTAATGAAAAACTGTTTTTT. It specifies CASSQDPDSNEKLFF.

The rearrangement joins TRBV28 to TRBJ1-5, with D tentatively TRBD1 (6 bases). The germline V gene has CDR1 MDHEN and CDR2 SYDVKM. V was shortened by 4 bases and J by 4 bases, with 14 bases between the two germline ends. The CDR3 is made up of 15 amino acids. The chain's CDR3 is CASSWATGSNQPQHF. The CDR3 coding sequence is TGTGCCAGCAGTTGGGCGACAGGCAGTAATCAGCCCCAGCATTTT.